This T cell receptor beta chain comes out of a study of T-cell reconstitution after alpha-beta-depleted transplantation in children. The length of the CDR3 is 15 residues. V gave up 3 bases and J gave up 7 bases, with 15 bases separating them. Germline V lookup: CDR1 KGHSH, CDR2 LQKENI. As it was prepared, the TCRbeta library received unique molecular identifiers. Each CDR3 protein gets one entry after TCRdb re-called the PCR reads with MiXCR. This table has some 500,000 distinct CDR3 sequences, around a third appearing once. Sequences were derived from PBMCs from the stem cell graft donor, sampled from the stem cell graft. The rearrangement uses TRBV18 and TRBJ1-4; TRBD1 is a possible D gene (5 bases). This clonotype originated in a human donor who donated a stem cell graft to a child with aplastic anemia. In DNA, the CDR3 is TGTGCCAGCTCACCTCAGGGTGGGGAGTTTGAAAAACTGTTTTTT. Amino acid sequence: CASSPQGGEFEKLFF.